This T cell receptor (beta chain) was obtained from a study of blood T cell repertoires in COVID-19. Clones were read by immunoSEQ multiplex PCR, and TCRdb kept only the in-frame ones, dropping some. The sample carries 140,000 to 150,000 clones, roughly 79% recorded once. The CDR3 sequence is 14 residues long. V shed 4 bases and J shed 0 bases, with 10 bases lying between them. Germline V CDR1 and CDR2: MGHRA, YSYEKL. This clone came up once. Sequenced: peripheral blood. This chain links TRBV4-1 with TRBJ2-7, with D tentatively TRBD1 (5 bases). The TCR was taken from a human donor with acute or convalescent COVID-19. The donor label of this sample is uncertain. The CDR3 DNA sequence: TGCGCCAGCAGCCTCCTGACAGACTCCTACGAGCAGTACTTC. This sequence encodes CASSLLTDSYEQYF.